Listed below are T cell receptor beta chains from one sample, sequenced in a study of T cells in Graves' hyperthyroidism and ophthalmopathy. A single record per CDR3 protein comes from TCRdb applying MiXCR to the multiplex PCR reads. The sample holds more than 500,000 distinct CDR3 sequences, 15% to 20% seen once. Specimen: blood. The receptors were sampled from a woman aged 30 to 39 with Graves' ophthalmopathy. CDR3s include the opening cysteine and the closing phenylalanine or tryptophan. A D gene is named only where the DNA matches it firmly. Some rows have no size entry. The others give once, few or many, or a class for an expanded clone.

CDR3 protein: CAISDPGTYQPQHF; CDR3 DNA: TGTGCCATCAGTGATCCAGGGACTTATCAGCCCCAGCATTTT; V gene: TRBV10-3; D gene: .; CDR3 length: 14; clone size: few; J gene: TRBJ1-5
CDR3 protein: CASSLLGGRAPADTQYF; CDR3 DNA: TGTGCCAGCAGCTTACTCGGCGGGAGGGCCCCTGCAGATACGCAGTATTTT; V gene: TRBV7-3; D gene: TRBD2; CDR3 length: 17; clone size: many; J gene: TRBJ2-3
CDR3 protein: CASSAWTRNIYEQYF; CDR3 DNA: TGTGCCAGCAGTGCCTGGACAAGGAACATCTACGAGCAGTACTTC; V gene: TRBV6-1; D gene: .; CDR3 length: 15; clone size: few; J gene: TRBJ2-7
CDR3 protein: CASRTGPNTGELFF; CDR3 DNA: TGCGCCAGCAGGACAGGTCCGAACACCGGGGAGCTGTTTTTT; V gene: TRBV10-2; D gene: .; CDR3 length: 14; clone size: .; J gene: TRBJ2-2
CDR3 protein: CASSAPVVETQYF; CDR3 DNA: TGTGCCAGCAGCGCGCCGGTAGTCGAGACCCAGTACTTC; V gene: TRBV2; D gene: .; CDR3 length: 13; clone size: many; J gene: TRBJ2-5
CDR3 protein: CASIDRGKSSYEQYF; CDR3 DNA: TGTGCCAGCATCGACAGGGGGAAGAGCTCCTACGAGCAGTACTTC; V gene: TRBV6-1; D gene: TRBD1; CDR3 length: 15; clone size: .; J gene: TRBJ2-7
CDR3 protein: CSARDLTITDTQYF; CDR3 DNA: TGCAGTGCTAGAGACCTCACTATCACAGATACGCAGTATTTT; V gene: TRBV20-1; D gene: .; CDR3 length: 14; clone size: many; J gene: TRBJ2-3
CDR3 protein: CASSLGSAVEQYF; CDR3 DNA: TGTGCCAGCAGCTTAGGCTCCGCCGTCGAGCAGTACTTC; V gene: TRBV13; D gene: .; CDR3 length: 13; clone size: once; J gene: TRBJ2-7
CDR3 protein: CASSLFGEWGSEQFF; CDR3 DNA: TGTGCCAGCAGTTTATTCGGGGAATGGGGAAGTGAGCAGTTCTTC; V gene: TRBV12-3/TRBV12-4; D gene: .; CDR3 length: 15; clone size: once; J gene: TRBJ2-1
CDR3 protein: CATSDSLSRDRGRNEQFF; CDR3 DNA: TGTGCCACCAGTGATAGTTTGTCACGGGACAGGGGGCGAAATGAGCAGTTCTTC; V gene: TRBV24-1; D gene: TRBD1; CDR3 length: 18; clone size: .; J gene: TRBJ2-1
CDR3 protein: CSASRLTGKRILGEQYF; CDR3 DNA: TGCAGTGCTAGTCGGCTGACAGGGAAACGTATCTTGGGTGAGCAGTACTTC; V gene: TRBV20-1; D gene: TRBD1; CDR3 length: 17; clone size: .; J gene: TRBJ2-7
CDR3 protein: CASSPFWGLAGGETQYF; CDR3 DNA: TGTGCCAGCAGCCCATTCTGGGGACTAGCGGGAGGAGAGACCCAGTACTTC; V gene: TRBV7-2; D gene: TRBD2; CDR3 length: 17; clone size: .; J gene: TRBJ2-5
CDR3 protein: CSAKLGEGNTEAFF; CDR3 DNA: TGCAGTGCAAAGCTGGGGGAGGGGAACACTGAAGCTTTCTTT; V gene: TRBV20-1; D gene: .; CDR3 length: 14; clone size: many; J gene: TRBJ1-1
CDR3 protein: CASSATSGAPYEQYF; CDR3 DNA: TGTGCCAGCAGCGCGACTAGCGGAGCGCCCTACGAGCAGTACTTC; V gene: TRBV7-9; D gene: TRBD2; CDR3 length: 15; clone size: many; J gene: TRBJ2-7
CDR3 protein: CASSSPIRDRSRFF; CDR3 DNA: TGTGCCAGCAGTTCACCAATCCGGGACCGCAGTCGGTTCTTC; V gene: TRBV27; D gene: .; CDR3 length: 14; clone size: many; J gene: TRBJ2-1
CDR3 protein: CASSQDGGTPGYTF; CDR3 DNA: TGCGCCAGCAGCCAAGATGGGGGGACACCGGGCTACACCTTC; V gene: TRBV4-3; D gene: .; CDR3 length: 14; clone size: .; J gene: TRBJ1-2
CDR3 protein: CASNREGGDEQFF; CDR3 DNA: TGTGCCAGCAATAGGGAGGGGGGCGATGAGCAGTTCTTC; V gene: TRBV9; D gene: .; CDR3 length: 13; clone size: .; J gene: TRBJ2-1
CDR3 protein: CASSFQRLNSPLHF; CDR3 DNA: TGTGCCAGCAGCTTCCAGAGACTTAATTCACCCCTCCACTTT; V gene: TRBV11-2; D gene: .; CDR3 length: 14; clone size: many; J gene: TRBJ1-6
CDR3 protein: CASTNYRGQPQHF; CDR3 DNA: TGTGCCAGTACCAATTACAGGGGCCAGCCCCAGCATTTT; V gene: TRBV19; D gene: TRBD1; CDR3 length: 13; clone size: .; J gene: TRBJ1-5
CDR3 protein: CASSLGPKQYF; CDR3 DNA: TGTGCCAGCAGTTTAGGGCCCAAGCAGTACTTC; V gene: TRBV28; D gene: .; CDR3 length: 11; clone size: few; J gene: TRBJ2-7
CDR3 protein: CSAREVAGRNTEAFF; CDR3 DNA: TGCAGTGCTAGAGAGGTGGCGGGGCGGAACACTGAAGCTTTCTTT; V gene: TRBV20-1; D gene: .; CDR3 length: 15; clone size: many; J gene: TRBJ1-1
CDR3 protein: CASSFPDLTGELFF; CDR3 DNA: TGCGCCAGCAGCTTCCCAGACTTAACCGGGGAGCTGTTTTTT; V gene: TRBV5-1; D gene: .; CDR3 length: 14; clone size: few; J gene: TRBJ2-2
CDR3 protein: CASSPAGTGNTGELFF; CDR3 DNA: TGCGCCAGCAGCCCCGCCGGGACTGGGAACACCGGGGAGCTGTTTTTT; V gene: TRBV4-1; D gene: .; CDR3 length: 16; clone size: few; J gene: TRBJ2-2
CDR3 protein: CASSQESENSPLHF; CDR3 DNA: TGCGCCAGCAGCCAAGAGAGTGAGAATTCACCCCTCCACTTT; V gene: TRBV4-3; D gene: .; CDR3 length: 14; clone size: .; J gene: TRBJ1-6
CDR3 protein: CASSPSPPTPIHGEQYF; CDR3 DNA: TGTGCCAGCAGCCCCTCTCCTCCGACTCCCATCCATGGCGAGCAGTACTTC; V gene: TRBV7-3; D gene: .; CDR3 length: 17; clone size: .; J gene: TRBJ2-7
CDR3 protein: CASSQVGGGYTF; CDR3 DNA: TGCGCCAGCAGCCAAGTAGGGGGTGGCTACACCTTC; V gene: TRBV4-3; D gene: .; CDR3 length: 12; clone size: many; J gene: TRBJ1-2